The sample holds a few counts of the clone carrying this T cell receptor (beta chain). Its antigen remains unknown. This specimen comes from a study of human T cells and chemical hapten exposure. The overall study: Minor pooled library volume differences mainly drove per-sample TCR yield variation.

This sample's time point: patch test 1, 2 weeks after DPC sensitization. Described treatment: therapeutic diphenylcyclopropenone sensitization with weekly scalp DPC. Findings and caveats of the study: TCRs above 1 in 1000 frequency stayed constant with DPC sensitization.

V lost 4 bases, J lost 1 base, and 3 bases stayed unmatched. The CDR3 is 14 amino acids. Germline CDR1 MDHEN, CDR2 SYDVKM. Per the authors' pipeline: A typical sample had 95,638 TCRs, with about 23,224 to 750,000 overall. TCRdb called the RACE reads again in MiXCR, with one record for every CDR3 protein. It is TCRdb's table, rather than the study itself, that gives the V and J calls and clone size. The sample carries 340,000 or so distinct CDR3 sequences, approximately 6.3% recorded once. The chain uses TRBV28 and TRBJ1-1; 7 positions match TRBD1. The sequence derives from a woman between 18 and 30 years old with alopecia areata. Some clones in this sample may be carry-over from other donors' samples. The sequencing used whole blood, collected in connection with sensitization to the hapten diphenylcyclopropenone (DPC). CDR3 region: CASSSGQKNTEAFF. CDR3 in DNA: TGTGCCAGCAGTTCGGGACAGAAGAACACTGAAGCTTTCTTT.